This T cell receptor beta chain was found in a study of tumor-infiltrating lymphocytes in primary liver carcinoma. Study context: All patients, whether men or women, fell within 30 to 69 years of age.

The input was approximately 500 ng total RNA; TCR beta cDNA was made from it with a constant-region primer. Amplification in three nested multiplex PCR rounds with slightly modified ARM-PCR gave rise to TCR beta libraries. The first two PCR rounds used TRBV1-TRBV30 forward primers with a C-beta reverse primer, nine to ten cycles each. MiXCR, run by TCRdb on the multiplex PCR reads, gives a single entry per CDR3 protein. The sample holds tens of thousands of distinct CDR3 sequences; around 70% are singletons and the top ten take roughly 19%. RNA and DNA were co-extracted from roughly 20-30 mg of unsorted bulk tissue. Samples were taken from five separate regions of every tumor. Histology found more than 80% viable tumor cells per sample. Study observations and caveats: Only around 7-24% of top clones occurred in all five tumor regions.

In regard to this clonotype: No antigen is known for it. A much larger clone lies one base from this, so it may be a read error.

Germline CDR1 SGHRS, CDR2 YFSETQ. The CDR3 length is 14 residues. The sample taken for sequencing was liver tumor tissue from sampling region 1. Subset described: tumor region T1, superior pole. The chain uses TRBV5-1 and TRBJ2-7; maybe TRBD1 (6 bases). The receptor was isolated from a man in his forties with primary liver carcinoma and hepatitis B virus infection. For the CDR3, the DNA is TGCACCAGCAACCTTGGACAGTGGTCTGCCGAGCAGTACTTC. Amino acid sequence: CTSNLGQWSAEQYF.